These T cell receptor beta chains were read from a single sample in a study of T-cell memory formation after mild COVID-19. TCRdb re-called the 5' RACE reads through MiXCR, storing one row per CDR3 protein. The table lists 250,000 or so distinct CDR3 sequences, roughly 9.4% of them singletons. Source material: PBMCs or a T cell subset sorted from them (not recorded which). These receptors were collected from a man aged 18 to 30 who had mild COVID-19 (a few samples of this study predate the infection). Cell type and time point are not known. The CDR3 runs from the conserved cysteine through the conserved F or W. The D gene is left open where the match is weak. For some rows the clone size is stated as once, few or many, or as a class when expanded; others skip it.

>TRBV3-1|15|TRBJ2-3|.|.
TGTGCCAGCAGTCACAGGGCCCAGTGGGAAGATACGCAGTATTTT
CASSHRAQWEDTQYF
>TRBV10-2|12|TRBJ1-4|.|few
TGCGCCAGCAGGGAAAGGACTGAAAAACTGTTTTTT
CASRERTEKLFF
>TRBV20-1|18|TRBJ1-5|.|few
TGCAGTGCTAGAGAAGGCTCGAGAATCAAGTATAGCAATCAGCCCCAGCATTTT
CSAREGSRIKYSNQPQHF
>TRBV5-1|14|TRBJ2-2|.|.
TGCGCCACCCGTCCTAGCGCGAACACCGGGGAGCTGTTTTTT
CATRPSANTGELFF
>TRBV20-1|12|TRBJ2-3|.|.
TGCAGTGCTAGGGCTAGCGAAAATACGCAGTATTTT
CSARASENTQYF
>TRBV12-3/TRBV12-4|15|TRBJ2-1|.|few
TGTGCCAGCAGAATCGGACAGCAGCCCTACAATGAGCAGTTCTTC
CASRIGQQPYNEQFF
>TRBV2|15|TRBJ2-3|TRBD1|.
TGTGCCAGCAGTCTACAGGGGGCGCAGGCAGATACGCAGTATTTT
CASSLQGAQADTQYF
>TRBV7-9|15|TRBJ2-5|TRBD2|few
TGTGCCAGCAGCCAAGGGAGGGGCGGGGGAGAGACCCAGTACTTC
CASSQGRGGGETQYF
>TRBV5-1|13|TRBJ1-2|.|many
TGCGCCAGCAGCTTGAGGACAAACTATGGCTACACCTTC
CASSLRTNYGYTF
>TRBV28|15|TRBJ2-1|.|few
TGTGCCGGGGGCACCACAGGCCATGGGTACAATGAGCAGTTCTTC
CAGGTTGHGYNEQFF
>TRBV7-3|13|TRBJ1-1|.|.
TGTGCCACCAAGGGGGGGCAGAACACTGAAGCTTTCTTT
CATKGGQNTEAFF
>TRBV18|12|TRBJ1-2|.|few
TGTGCCAGCTCACCCACAGGACATGGCTACACCTTC
CASSPTGHGYTF
>TRBV4-3|15|TRBJ2-3|.|.
TGCGCCAGCAGCCAAGATGGCTCTCTCACAGATACGCAGTATTTT
CASSQDGSLTDTQYF
>TRBV12-3/TRBV12-4|15|TRBJ1-5|TRBD1|many
TGTGCCAGCAGTTTTAGTCGACAGGGCTATCAGCCCCAGCATTTT
CASSFSRQGYQPQHF
>TRBV29-1|12|TRBJ1-2|TRBD1|few
TGCAGCGTTGAAGACGCAGGGGGGGGCTACACCTTC
CSVEDAGGGYTF
>TRBV25-1|14|TRBJ2-2|.|.
TGTGCCAGCAGTGCGGACACCGGCACCGGGGAGCTGTTTTTT
CASSADTGTGELFF
>TRBV7-2|15|TRBJ1-1|TRBD1|.
TGTGCCAGCAGCCAGACCTCGACAGGGGGGGATGAAGCTTTCTTT
CASSQTSTGGDEAFF
>TRBV7-2|15|TRBJ1-5|.|.
TGTGCCAGCAGCGCAAGGGGCCAACTCCCCCAGCCCCAGCATTTT
CASSARGQLPQPQHF
>TRBV20-1|10|TRBJ1-2|.|.
TGCAGTGCGCTTCGGAGCGGCTACACCTTC
CSALRSGYTF
>TRBV27|16|TRBJ2-1|TRBD2|few
TGTGCCAGCAGTCCCGGGACTAGCGGGTTTTACAATGAGCAGTTCTTC
CASSPGTSGFYNEQFF
>TRBV6-6|16|TRBJ1-4|.|few
TGTGCCACCTCGACTTTCGACCCGGGGACTAATGAAAAACTGTTTTTT
CATSTFDPGTNEKLFF
>TRBV19|13|TRBJ1-1|.|few
TGTGCCAGTAGGAGGAATACGAACACTGAAGCTTTCTTT
CASRRNTNTEAFF
>TRBV5-1|12|TRBJ2-3|.|.
TGCGCCAGCAGCTGGGACGCAGATACGCAGTATTTT
CASSWDADTQYF
>TRBV28|14|TRBJ1-2|.|few
TGTGCCAGCAGTAACCCCAGGGAGTTACCCGGCTACACCTTC
CASSNPRELPGYTF
>TRBV6-2/TRBV6-3|11|TRBJ1-1|.|.
TGTGCCAGCAGTTACAAAAATGAAGCTTTCTTT
CASSYKNEAFF
>TRBV5-5|16|TRBJ2-3|TRBD2|many
TGTGCCAGCAGCCCGCTCCCAGCGGGGAACACAGATACGCAGTATTTT
CASSPLPAGNTDTQYF
>TRBV15|15|TRBJ1-1|.|.
TGTGCCACCAGCAGAGACGGCGGGAGGAACACTGAAGCTTTCTTT
CATSRDGGRNTEAFF
>TRBV7-3|13|TRBJ2-3|TRBD1|.
TGTGCCAGCAGCTGGACAGGGACAGATACGCAGTATTTT
CASSWTGTDTQYF
>TRBV7-9|13|TRBJ2-5|.|.
TGTGCCAGCAGCTTATGGATGGGAGAGACCCAGTACTTC
CASSLWMGETQYF
>TRBV12-3/TRBV12-4|15|TRBJ2-7|TRBD1|few
TGTGCCAGCAGTCACTTGGGGACAGGCACCTACGAGCAGTACTTC
CASSHLGTGTYEQYF
>TRBV4-2|16|TRBJ2-3|TRBD2|many
TGTGCCAGCAGCCAAGATCTAGCGGGGGGCACAGATACGCAGTATTTT
CASSQDLAGGTDTQYF
>TRBV4-3|11|TRBJ1-2|.|.
TGCGCCAGCAGCCAAGAAAGCGGCTACACCTTC
CASSQESGYTF
>TRBV7-6|13|TRBJ2-1|.|few
TGTGCCAGCAGCTTATCATGGGACAATGAGCAGTTCTTC
CASSLSWDNEQFF
>TRBV5-1|15|TRBJ2-1|TRBD2|.
TGCGCCAGCAGCCGGACTAGCGGGGGGGTAGCTGAGCAGTTCTTC
CASSRTSGGVAEQFF
>TRBV9|14|TRBJ2-1|.|few
TGTGCCAGCAGCGCCTGGGGGACGGGAGATGAGCAGTTCTTC
CASSAWGTGDEQFF
>TRBV4-3|14|TRBJ2-2|.|.
TGCGCCAGCAGCCAAGTGGTGGGGACCGGGGAGCTGTTTTTT
CASSQVVGTGELFF
>TRBV2|13|TRBJ2-6|.|.
TGTGCCAGCATGGTAGGTGGGGCCAACGTCCTGACTTTC
CASMVGGANVLTF
>TRBV5-1|13|TRBJ2-2|.|.
TGCGCCAGCAGCTCCGGCCCCGACGGGGAGCTGTTTTTT
CASSSGPDGELFF
>TRBV7-9|16|TRBJ1-1|TRBD1|few
TGTGCCAGCAGACTCCGGGACAGGGGGACGAACACTGAAGCTTTCTTT
CASRLRDRGTNTEAFF
>TRBV7-9|13|TRBJ1-2|.|.
TGTGCCAGCAGCCCCGCAGGGACGTTTGGCTACACCTTC
CASSPAGTFGYTF
>TRBV5-6|14|TRBJ2-3|TRBD1|few
TGTGCCAGCAGCTCCCGGGACAGGGCAGATACGCAGTATTTT
CASSSRDRADTQYF
>TRBV5-1|15|TRBJ1-4|TRBD1|few
TGCGCCAGCAGCTTGGAAGGGACAGGGGCCGAAAAACTGTTTTTT
CASSLEGTGAEKLFF